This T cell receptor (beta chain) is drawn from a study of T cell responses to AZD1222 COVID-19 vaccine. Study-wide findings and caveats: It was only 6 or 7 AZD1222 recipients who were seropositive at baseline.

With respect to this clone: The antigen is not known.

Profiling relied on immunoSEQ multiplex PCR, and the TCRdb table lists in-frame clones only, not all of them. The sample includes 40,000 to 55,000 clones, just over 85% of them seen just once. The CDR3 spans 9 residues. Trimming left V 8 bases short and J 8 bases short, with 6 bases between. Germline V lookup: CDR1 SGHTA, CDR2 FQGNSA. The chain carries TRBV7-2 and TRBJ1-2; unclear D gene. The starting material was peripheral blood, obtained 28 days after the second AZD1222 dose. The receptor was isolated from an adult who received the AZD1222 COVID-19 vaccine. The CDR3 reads CASGEGYTF. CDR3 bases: TGTGCCAGCGGGGAAGGCTACACCTTC.